This T cell receptor (beta chain) was identified in a study of cytomegalovirus exposure and HLA in healthy donors (dated by TCRdb to 2016 to 2017). In terms of the full investigation: According to an earlier analysis of a few hundred of the donors, roughly 180 million T cells yielded 117 million unique TCR beta sequences and approximately 300 Gb of sequence data. A separate validation cohort of 90 to 150 different subjects was used in addition to the approximately 700-subject first cohort. The study combined high-throughput TCR immunosequencing, statistical association of individual TCRs with disease status, and machine learning to predict cytomegalovirus infection status. To decide whether each TCR beta V gene segment behaved as functional or pseudogenic, an earlier analysis of some 570 of the donors relied on high-throughput TCR beta sequencing. Typing coverage differed by locus: A, B, C, DRB1 and DQB1 were typed in roughly 620-630 donors, DQA1 in roughly 510, DPA1 in 606, and DPB1 in around 490. The study profiled the T cell repertoires of approximately 700 subjects by immunosequencing and related them to cytomegalovirus serostatus. The later analysis used no new phenotypic data to find candidate immune exposures, relying instead on TCR beta sequences and their occurrence across donors. Among the roughly 400 genotyped donors, around 81% belonged to the genetic ancestry cluster associated with self-reported Caucasian donors. An early release covering roughly 640 HLA-typed donors comprised about 310 gigabases of sequencing data and around 86 million unique TCR sequences. Among around 400 genotyped donors of the cohort, an average of approximately 250,000 unique TCR beta nucleotide sequences were sequenced per donor, around a sixth of them non-productive. Both class I and class II loci were covered by HLA typing, at four-digit resolution. In a later analysis, previously published TCR beta repertoires from some 640 donors were re-analyzed and high-resolution HLA genotyping was added so that TCR occurrence patterns could be studied. The aim of the study was to test whether cataloging public T cell receptors could identify signatures of past pathogen exposure. Alongside the repertoire data, information on donor age, sex, ethnicity and CMV serostatus was compiled. A few DR-DQ haplotypes were treated as single units for association and clustering because of strong linkage in the cohort. In a later genetic analysis, genome-wide SNP genotypes for about three fifths of the 666 donors were used, and that subset was treated as a discovery cohort. All discovery cohort repertoires had been generated on a single sequencing platform. The paper's findings and limits, for the study overall: A further reported finding was that TCR beta sequences accurately predicted the HLA-A and HLA-B alleles for most subjects in the first cohort. Because HLA typing was unavailable for some donors at each locus, only the typed subset was used in association tests. At a false discovery rate of 0.05, a later analysis linked under 20,000 TCR beta sequences to specific HLA alleles. Because counts were too low, around 18 rarely observed V segments, including chromosome 9 orphons, were left out of the earlier analysis of roughly 600 of the donors. The cohort was sequenced for TCR beta chains only, and without alpha or paired-chain data the features that could be detected were limited. The authors suggested that the approach could potentially be extended to other disease states and immunological phenotypes. Most TCR sequences were seen in very few donors, while some public TCRs were found in many individuals. A cluster of highly shared sequence variants was judged likely to represent a technical artifact of the sequencing pipeline. In a later analysis, several top co-occurrence clusters were reported to appear linked to parvovirus B19, influenza, CMV and Epstein-Barr virus. A few of the identified cytomegalovirus-associated TCR beta chains were confirmed in vitro to be specific for cytomegalovirus antigens. A later analysis found that TCR association rates varied across HLA loci, with DRB1 alleles showing the most associated TCRs and HLA-C alleles the fewest. In a later genetic analysis, a missense DCLRE1C variant was associated with V-gene and J-gene trimming of TCR beta chains, and the association was replicated in an independent cohort. Correlated functional status among segregating V segments might be attributable to linkage disequilibrium, but an unknown experimental factor could not be ruled out. A later analysis found that most CMV-associated TCR beta chains appeared HLA-restricted, with HLA associations seemingly driven largely by CMV exposure. Cytomegalovirus status was reported to be diagnosed by the classifier with high specificity and sensitivity in both the original and validation cohorts. The study listed approximately 150 TCR beta chains as associated with cytomegalovirus. Presence/absence analyses assumed roughly uniform sequencing depth across donors, an assumption that may not hold. Assigning TCR associations to individual alleles was difficult when HLA alleles, especially DR and DQ, strongly co-occurred. In an earlier analysis of 587 of the donors, most TCR beta V segments appeared in productive rearrangements about 90% or about 30% of the time, broadly matching IMGT annotations. In a later analysis, HLA-associated TCR beta chains were found to be more clonally expanded and to have lower generation probabilities than equally common non-associated chains. Compared with the roughly 720-donor mean, donors in an Asian-associated ancestry cluster had fewer N-insertions in productive TCRs, according to a later genetic analysis. Some IMGT-functional V segments, including TRBV6-2 and TRBV6-3, could not be told apart with the 87-base-pair reads, so those segments were excluded. CMV serostatus was the only immune exposure information available for the cohort.

The cohort comprised fewer than 700 healthy bone marrow donors. Cohort members were all nominally healthy when sampled, although unrecorded immune exposures were likely present. The donor was CMV seronegative and was included in the group of about 400 seronegative cohort members. Every donor gave a peripheral blood sample, and the peripheral blood mononuclear cells from that sample were used for TCR beta sequencing. The Qiagen DNeasy Blood Extraction Kit was used to extract genomic DNA from the blood cell samples. Measured from the cysteine to the phenylalanine, the CDR3 is 12 residues long. Only the CDR3 DNA is retained, 36 bases long and in frame from the first base. The germline V gene sets CDR1 to SGHAT and CDR2 to FQNNGV. Library preparation was by the immunoSEQ multiplex PCR assay. For the multiplex PCR, a mixture combining 60 forward primers for TCR Vbeta segments and 13 reverse primers for TCR Jbeta segments was used. Amplification of the CDR3 region of rearranged TCR beta genes was performed with a multiplex PCR assay on genomic DNA. The Illumina HiSeq System was used to sequence the amplified TCR beta libraries as 87-base-pair reads. In the original analysis: A later analysis tallied approximately 87 million unique TCR beta chains across the 666 repertoires, and around 12 million of those chains were shared by two or more donors. Raw reads were error-corrected and collapsed into unique sequences by a nearest-neighbor algorithm in which closely related sequences were merged to remove PCR and sequencing errors. To assign V, D and J gene segments, CDR3 sequences were aligned to IMGT reference sequences. Each retained sequence needed at least a six-nucleotide match to both a V gene segment and a J gene segment. A rearrangement was called productive if the CDR3 had no stop codons and remained in frame with V and J, and every other rearrangement was called non-productive. CDR3 was defined by IMGT convention, running from the second conserved V-encoded cysteine to the conserved J-encoded phenylalanine. The earlier analysis of about 590 of the donors excluded sequences that lacked an unambiguous match to a single V gene segment. In an earlier analysis of 587 of the donors, V segments were called functional above 56.7% productive rearrangements and were called segregating when the between-donor standard deviation exceeded 5%. A statistical classification framework was built for diagnosing cytomegalovirus status from the catalog of TCR beta chain sequences. In a later analysis, TCR nucleotide sequences were compared against IMGT/GENE-DB human TR gene sequences so that V and J genes could be assigned. In a later analysis, CDR3 sequences and most-parsimonious VDJ recombination scenarios were assigned using the TCRdist pipeline. A later analysis defined each TCR beta chain by its CDR3 amino acid sequence plus V-gene family, and excluded reads lacking a unique V-gene family. A later analysis removed 600 or so highly shared, low-generation-probability nucleotide sequences to deal with suspected cross-contamination and a sequencing artifact. In a later analysis, a clonal expansion index was calculated for each public chain from normalized within-repertoire ranks of inferred template counts. In a later analysis, generation probabilities were computed using a VDJ recombination model fitted to out-of-frame rearrangements, and the results were checked against IGoR. Hypergeometric tests were used in a later analysis to score TCR-TCR, TCR-HLA and TCR-CMV co-occurrence, with a repertoire-size bias correction applied to the TCR pairs. To estimate false discovery rates, a later analysis permuted the HLA or CMV assignments 20 times. In a later analysis, co-occurring TCRs were grouped using DBSCAN, and TCRdist sequence similarity was added for clustering within HLA-allele-positive subsets. For co-occurrence clustering, repertoires with fewer than 30,000 or more than 120,000 public chains were excluded, along with 4 to 6 repertoires with anomalous nucleotide sharing. The table comes from immuneACCESS by way of TCRdb, which keeps in-frame sequences with V and J called. Part of the clones is missing from these tables; in studies checked, under half for an unresolved V gene and the rest for unknown reasons. The DNA gave D and trimming, while V, J and clone size come from that table. The sample profile shows around 86,000 clones; 7.5% to 8.5% of them were found once. 2.3% of the sample is taken by the ten largest.

Worth noting for this clone: Its antigen remains unidentified. Relative to the germline gene, one junction end is altered; a read error may explain this.

Sequenced: PBMCs. This TCR derives from a man in his fifties or sixties in good health and CMV-seronegative. The chain uses TRBV11-2 and TRBJ1-1; no D segment can be confidently identified. The nucleotides are TGTGCCAGCAGCCTAGAAGGGAGTGAGGCTTTCTTT. Its protein is CASSLEGSEAFF.